This passage covers 25 T cell receptor beta chains from one sample sequenced in a study of read filtering for tumor transcriptome and immune sequencing. This library used about 400 ng RNA and molecular barcoded adaptors spanning alpha/delta and beta/gamma chains. One entry per CDR3 protein, called by TCRdb with MiXCR from the reads. The sample includes tens of thousands of distinct CDR3 sequences, about a fifth seen only once; the top ten take roughly 13%. Sequencing was carried out using a population of CD138-negative cells sorted from bone marrow. Receptors originate from a donor aged 40 or older with multiple myeloma.

The chain links TRBV10-3 to TRBJ1-1; D is possibly TRBD1 (5 bases). The V gene's germline CDR1 is ENHRY and CDR2 SYGVKD. This CDR3 has 15 residues. V was shortened by 10 bases and J by 0 bases, with 18 bases between the two germline ends. The CDR3 loop is CATRWGDGMNTEAFF. The CDR3 DNA reads as TGTGCCACCCGCTGGGGGGACGGTATGAACACTGAAGCTTTCTTT.

To note about this clonotype: This may be a read error, as it is one base from a much larger clone. This rearrangement joins TRBV12-3 or TRBV12-4 to TRBJ1-1; D is unclear. The CDR3 has 13 amino acids. DNA for the CDR3: TGTGCCAGCAGTTTAGAGAAATCCACTGAAGCTTTATTT. Translation: CASSLEKSTEALF.

The table lists this clonotype with many counts. CDR3 DNA: TGTGCCAGTAGTAGCTCAAGAAACACTGAAGCTTTCTTT. Protein: CASSSSRNTEAFF. The V gene is TRBV19, the J gene TRBJ1-1; no reliable D call. CDR3 size: 13 residues. The germline CDR1 and CDR2 sequences are LNHDA and SQIVND (reference sequence). The V end lost 4 bases, the J end lost 2 bases, and 8 bases lay between the germline ends. The entire variable domain, with the rest obtained from reference TRBV19 and TRBJ1-1, is as follows: DGGITQSPKYLFRKEGQNVTLSCEQNLNHDAMYWYRQDPGQGLRLIYYSQIVNDFQKGDIAEGYSVSREKKESFPLTVTSAQKNPTAFYLCASSSSRNTEAFFGQGTRLTVV.

About this clonotype itself: This could be a read error, since a much larger clone is one nucleotide away. This rearrangement joins TRBV20-1 to TRBJ2-3, with 7 bases fitting TRBD2. This CDR3 contains 14 residues. J was trimmed by 4 bases and V by 6 bases; bases with no gene match: 10. Germline values: CDR1 DFQATT, CDR2 SNEGSKA (reference sequence). This CDR3 is CSAESSGPADTQYF. CDR3 DNA sequence: TGCAGTGCGGAGAGTAGCGGGCCCGCAGATACGCAGTATTTT.

This clonotype was counted at least ten times. J is TRBJ1-5 and V is TRBV2; D possibly corresponds to TRBD1 (5 bases). Germline V lookup: CDR1 SNHLY, CDR2 FYNNEI. The CDR3 length is 13 residues. Trimming left V 9 bases short and J 2 bases short, with 11 bases between. CDR3 nucleotides: TGTGCCAGTCACGAGACAGGCAATCAGCCCCAGCATTTT. It translates to CASHETGNQPQHF.

The V and J genes are TRBV12-3 or TRBV12-4 and TRBJ2-3, with D perhaps TRBD2 (5 bases). The CDR3 is made up of 14 amino acids. Trimming removed 4 bases at V and 3 bases at J, with 11 bases between. CDR3 loop: CASSSLRETDTQYF. The CDR3 nucleotides are TGTGCCAGCAGTTCCCTAAGGGAGACAGATACGCAGTATTTT.

This clonotype was counted ten times or more. The chain combines TRBV30 with TRBJ2-3, with 11 bases fitting TRBD1. The CDR3 totals 13 residues. CDR1 and CDR2 from the germline V gene are GTSNPN and SVGIG (reference sequence). After removal of 6 bases from V and 3 bases from J, the junction contained 2 bases not matched to a gene. CDR3 sequence: CACGTGGTDTQYF. The DNA for the CDR3 is TGTGCCTGCGGGACAGGGGGAACAGATACGCAGTATTTT.

This clonotype came up many times. V gene TRBV7-8 combines with J gene TRBJ2-5; 7 nucleotides agree with TRBD2. Germline values: CDR1 SGHVS, CDR2 FQNEAQ. This CDR3 spans 14 amino acids. With V trimmed by 5 bases and J by 5 bases, 8 bases remained unmatched. CDR3 DNA: TGTGCCAGCAGCCTTGGCGGGAGTATGGAGACCCAGTACTTC. Its protein is CASSLGGSMETQYF.

For the CDR3, the DNA is TGTGCCAGCAGTGTCCGGGCCCCCGAAGGACGTAATGAAAAACTGTTTTTT. Its translation: CASSVRAPEGRNEKLFF. This chain joins TRBV12-3 or TRBV12-4 and TRBJ1-4, with D uncertain. V was clipped by 5 bases and J by 4 bases, with 20 bases between them. The length of the CDR3 is 17 residues.

This clonotype has just a few counts. Since a much larger clone is just one base distant, this may be a read error. This is likely a read error, given that the CDR3 carries no conserved phenylalanine or tryptophan at its end. The chain uses TRBV29-1 and TRBJ2-5, with D perhaps matching TRBD1 (6 bases). V lost 0 bases to trimming and J lost 7 bases, with 12 bases between them. The CDR3 runs 13 residues. Germline V CDR1 and CDR2: SQVTM, ANQGSEA. The CDR3 loop is CSVEESQGLTQYL. CDR3 coding DNA: TGCAGCGTTGAAGAGTCCCAGGGGCTGACCCAGTACCTC.

This clonotype was counted a single time. The J gene is TRBJ1-4, the V gene TRBV3-1; the D gene is possibly TRBD1 (6 bases). There are 15 residues in the CDR3. V shed 4 bases and J shed 3 bases, with 12 bases lying between them. Germline values: CDR1 LGHDT, CDR2 YNNKEL (reference sequence). This CDR3 is CASSRRTASNEKLFF. The CDR3 DNA follows: TGTGCCAGCAGCCGACGGACAGCGTCTAATGAAAAACTGTTTTTT.

This clonotype was observed at least ten times. This chain joins TRBV7-2 and TRBJ1-5; D unresolved. The CDR3 consists of 13 residues. V was cut by 3 bases and J by 12 bases, with 15 bases left in between. Germline V gene lookup returns CDR1 SGHTA and CDR2 FQGNSA. CDR3 sequence (DNA): TGTGCCAGCAGCTTCCAAAAGGACGGTCTCCAGCATTTT. It yields the protein CASSFQKDGLQHF.

This clonotype occurred many times. The chain couples TRBV6-5 to TRBJ2-3; no clear D. CDR3 length: 17 amino acids. Between the trimmed V and J ends, which lost 6 bases and 1 base, there was a span of 20 bases. Germline assignment: CDR1 MNHEY and CDR2 SVGAGI. In DNA, the CDR3 is TGTGCCAGCAGCCCGTGGACGAGCTTTCAACGCACAGATACGCAGTATTTT. It is translated as CASSPWTSFQRTDTQYF.

This clonotype was picked up many times. This sequence joins TRBV5-4 and TRBJ2-5; D call uncertain. The CDR3 runs to 14 residues. Germline assignment: CDR1 SGHNT and CDR2 YYREEE (reference sequence). The V end lost 3 bases, the J end lost 1 base, and 10 bases lay between the germline ends. CDR3 loop: CASSSQDTQETQYF. As DNA, the CDR3 is TGTGCCAGCAGCTCGCAGGATACCCAAGAGACCCAGTACTTC.

This clonotype has ten or more counts. The CDR3 DNA reads TGTGCCAGCAGGCTTAAAACCCCGCAGGGGCCCACCGGGGAGCTGTTTTTT. Amino acid sequence: CASRLKTPQGPTGELFF. V and J are TRBV6-5 and TRBJ2-2, with D possibly TRBD1 on 6 matching bases. The germline V and J ends were trimmed by 6 bases and 4 bases, with 21 bases remaining between them. The CDR3 sequence is 17 residues long. Germline V gene sequence: CDR1 MNHEY, CDR2 SVGAGI.

This clonotype was found many times. The genes are TRBV20-1 and TRBJ1-4; D is ambiguous. Between the trimmed V and J ends, which lost 3 bases and 8 bases, there was a span of 16 bases. CDR1 DFQATT and CDR2 SNEGSKA come from the germline V gene (reference sequence). This CDR3 spans 14 amino acids. CDR3 loop: CSASGNRYGEKLFF. CDR3 coding DNA: TGCAGTGCTAGCGGTAATCGGTACGGCGAAAAACTGTTTTTT.

This clonotype was seen a few times. The chain couples TRBV27 to TRBJ2-3, with 7 positions matching TRBD2. The CDR3 contains 15 residues. Trimming at V came to 5 bases and at J to 1 base, leaving 6 bases not matched to a gene. CDR1 is MNHEY, CDR2 SMNVEV, per germline (reference sequence). As DNA, the CDR3 is TGTGCCAGCAGTCTGTTGGCGGGGGGCACAGATACGCAGTATTTT. It yields the protein CASSLLAGGTDTQYF.

This clonotype has just a few counts. The chain uses TRBV29-1 and TRBJ1-1; 9 bases are a match to TRBD1. The CDR3 sequence is 13 residues long. Trimming cost V 4 bases and J 6 bases; bases outside gene matches: 6. From germline, CDR1 is SQVTM and CDR2 ANQGSEA. CDR3 in amino acids: CSVGGQGRSEAFF. The CDR3 DNA reads TGCAGCGTTGGGGGACAGGGAAGGTCTGAAGCTTTCTTT.

Ten or more counts support this clonotype. The V gene is TRBV20-1, the J gene TRBJ2-4; either TRBD1 or TRBD2 may fit D (5 bases each). V was clipped by 0 bases and J by 15 bases, with 18 bases between them. Per germline, CDR1 DFQATT and CDR2 SNEGSKA (reference sequence). This CDR3 has 13 amino acids. The CDR3 coding sequence is TGCAGTGCTAGAGATCTGGGGACGCCCAGCGCGTACTTC. The encoded protein is CSARDLGTPSAYF.

This clonotype was observed at least ten times. The rearrangement joins TRBV5-1 to TRBJ2-6; 10 positions agree with TRBD1. With V trimmed by 2 bases and J by 1 base, 6 bases remained unmatched. Germline CDR1 reads SGHRS; CDR2 reads YFSETQ. The CDR3 is made up of 18 amino acids. CDR3 coding DNA: TGCGCCAGCAGCTTAAGGACAGGGGGGTTGTCTGGGGCCAACGTCCTGACTTTC. Protein sequence: CASSLRTGGLSGANVLTF.

This clonotype was seen a few times. The chain couples TRBV7-2 to TRBJ2-5, with TRBD1 identical over 8 bases. Germline V CDR1 and CDR2: SGHTA, FQGNSA. The CDR3 extends over 13 amino acids. The junction had 3 bases not matched to a gene; V was cut back by 4 bases and J by 5 bases. The CDR3 coding sequence is TGTGCCAGCAGCTACCGGACAGGGGAGACCCAGTACTTC. Amino acids: CASSYRTGETQYF. The variable domain in full, completed from reference TRBV7-2 and TRBJ2-5, reads GAGVSQSPSNKVTEKGKDVELRCDPISGHTALYWYRQSLGQGLEFLIYFQGNSAPDKSGLPSDRFSAERTGGSVSTLTIQRTQQEDSAVYLCASSYRTGETQYFGPGTRLLVL.

V gene TRBV11-3 combines with J gene TRBJ2-5; 7 nucleotides align to TRBD1. The CDR3 extends over 14 amino acids. Trimming at V came to 5 bases and at J to 2 bases, leaving 5 bases not matched to a gene. Germline V gives CDR1 SGHNT, CDR2 YENEEA. CDR3 sequence: CASSLRDSQETQYF. CDR3 in DNA: TGTGCCAGCAGCCTAAGGGACAGTCAAGAGACCCAGTACTTC.

This clonotype occurred many times. This chain joins TRBV10-3 and TRBJ2-7; tentative D call: TRBD1 (5 bases). V was shortened by 6 bases and J by 1 base, with 7 bases between the two germline ends. Germline CDR1 is ENHRY and CDR2 is SYGVKD. The CDR3 totals 12 residues. In DNA, the CDR3 is TGTGCCATCAGGTCAGGGTCCTACGAGCAGTACTTC. This sequence encodes CAIRSGSYEQYF.

Regarding this clonotype: A read error may account for a junction end that differs from germline. The V gene is TRBV2, the J gene TRBJ1-2; no clear D. The CDR3 totals 13 residues. The germline CDR1 and CDR2 sequences are SNHLY and FYNNEI. CDR3 residues: CASSEVGNYGYAF. DNA for the CDR3: TGTGCCAGCAGTGAAGTTGGGAACTATGGCTACGCCTTC.

This rearrangement joins TRBV28 to TRBJ1-5, with D maybe TRBD1 (5 bases). The CDR3 loop spans 13 amino acids. The V gene lost 9 bases and the J gene lost 0 bases, with 9 bases spanning the gap. The V gene's germline CDR1 is MDHEN and CDR2 SYDVKM. This CDR3 is CASQGYSNQPQHF. CDR3 in DNA: TGTGCCAGTCAGGGTTATAGCAATCAGCCCCAGCATTTT.